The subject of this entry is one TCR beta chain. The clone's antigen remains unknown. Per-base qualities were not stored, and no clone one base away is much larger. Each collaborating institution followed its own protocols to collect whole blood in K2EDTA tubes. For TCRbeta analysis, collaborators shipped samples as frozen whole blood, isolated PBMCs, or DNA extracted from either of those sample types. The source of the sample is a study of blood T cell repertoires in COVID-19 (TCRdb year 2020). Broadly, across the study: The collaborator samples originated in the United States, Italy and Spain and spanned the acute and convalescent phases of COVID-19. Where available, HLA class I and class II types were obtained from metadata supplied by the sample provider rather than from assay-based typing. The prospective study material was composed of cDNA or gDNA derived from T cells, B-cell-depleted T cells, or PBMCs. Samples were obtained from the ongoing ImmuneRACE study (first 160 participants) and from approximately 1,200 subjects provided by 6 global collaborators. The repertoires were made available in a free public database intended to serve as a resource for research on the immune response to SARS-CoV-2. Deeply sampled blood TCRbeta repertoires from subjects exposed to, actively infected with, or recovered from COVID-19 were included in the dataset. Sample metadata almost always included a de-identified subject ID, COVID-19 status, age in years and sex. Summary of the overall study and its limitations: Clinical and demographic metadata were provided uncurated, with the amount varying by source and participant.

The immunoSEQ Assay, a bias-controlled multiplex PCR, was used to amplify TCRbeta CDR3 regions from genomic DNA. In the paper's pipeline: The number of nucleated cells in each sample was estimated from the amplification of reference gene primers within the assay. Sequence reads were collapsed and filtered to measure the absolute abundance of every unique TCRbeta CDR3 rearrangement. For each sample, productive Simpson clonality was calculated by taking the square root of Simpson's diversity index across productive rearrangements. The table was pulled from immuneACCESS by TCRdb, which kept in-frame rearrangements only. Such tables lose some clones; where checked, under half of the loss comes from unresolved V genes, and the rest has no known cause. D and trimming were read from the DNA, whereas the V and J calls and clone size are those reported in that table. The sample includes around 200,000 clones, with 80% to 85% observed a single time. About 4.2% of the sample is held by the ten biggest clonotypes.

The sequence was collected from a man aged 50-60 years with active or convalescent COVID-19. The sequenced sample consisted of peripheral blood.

The CDR3 here reads CASSLVGTAGTEQYF. The bases are TGTGCCAGCAGCTTGGTGGGTACTGCGGGTACCGAGCAGTACTTC. This sequence uses TRBV5-4 and TRBJ2-7; TRBD2 could be the D gene, as 5 bases match. The germline V gene encodes CDR1 SGHNT and CDR2 YYREEE (reference sequence). The CDR3 contains 15 residues, cysteine and phenylalanine counted. CDR3 DNA only is kept here, 45 bases in frame from base 1. V lost 0 bases and J lost 6 bases; the stretch between them is 16 bases long.